What follows describes a single T cell receptor beta chain. This sample is drawn from a study of blood T cell repertoires in COVID-19. As for the study in general: PBMCs, B-cell-depleted T cells, or T cells were the source of the cDNA or gDNA that made up the material.

Trimming left V 3 bases short and J 1 base short, with 9 bases between. The CDR3 loop spans 14 amino acids. Germline V gene sequence: CDR1 LGHNA, CDR2 YNFKEQ. Patients at the Seattle site were enrolled during active infection and followed longitudinally. Original analysis: Amplification with reference gene primers provided the estimates of nucleated cell counts. Sequencing was performed with immunoSEQ multiplex PCR; in TCRdb, only in-frame clones are kept and a portion is missing. From that table come the V and J calls and clone size; the DNA was used to work out D and trimming. The repertoire has approximately 530,000 clones, 85% to 90% of them found once; the top ten carry 7.8%.

V usage is TRBV4-2 and J usage is TRBJ1-1, with D perhaps TRBD1 (6 bases). The origin of this receptor is a woman aged 45-59 years with COVID-19, enrolled during active disease. Source material: peripheral blood. DNA for the CDR3: TGTGCCAGCAGCCAGGGACACGCGAACACTGAAGCTTTCTTT. This encodes CASSQGHANTEAFF.